The rows below give T cell receptor beta chains drawn from one sample of a study of shared clonotypes between healthy human individuals. Clones were sequenced by immunoSEQ multiplex PCR, and TCRdb holds only the in-frame ones, with some missing. The sample has 2 million to 3 million clones, 93% seen once. The sequenced material came from naive CD4+ T cells from PBMCs. The receptors derive from a man aged 18 to 29 in good health. Some clones in this sample may be carry-over from other donors' samples. Both conserved end residues are part of each CDR3. Fields, in order: CDR3 length, J gene, clone size, D gene, V gene, CDR3 DNA, CDR3 protein. D genes are given only for firm matches. Not all rows give a size; the values are once, few, many and, for expanded clones, a class.

12	TRBJ2-5	NA	NA	TRBV18	TGTGCCAGCTCACCAAGAGGAGAGACCCAGTACTTC	CASSPRGETQYF
16	TRBJ2-7	NA	TRBD2	TRBV7-9	TGTGCCAGCAGCGGGGGACTAGCGGGAGGATCGAACGAGCAGTACTTC	CASSGGLAGGSNEQYF
13	TRBJ2-7	NA	NA	TRBV5-1	TGCGCCAGCAGCCGGACCGGGACATCCGAGCAGTACTTC	CASSRTGTSEQYF
15	TRBJ1-1	NA	NA	TRBV5-1	TGCGCCAGCAGCCCGTTAGACGGGAGAAACACTGAAGCTTTCTTT	CASSPLDGRNTEAFF
11	TRBJ2-1	NA	NA	TRBV29-1	TGCAGCGTTGAAGGCCGGGATGAGCAGTTCTTC	CSVEGRDEQFF
16	TRBJ1-3	NA	NA	TRBV7-7	TGTGCCAGCAGCCCGATACCGAAGGGTTCTGGAAACACCATATATTTT	CASSPIPKGSGNTIYF
15	TRBJ2-3	NA	NA	TRBV11-2	TGTGCCAGCAGCCTCTCAGGGGGGACCTACGATACGCAGTATTTT	CASSLSGGTYDTQYF
15	TRBJ2-7	NA	TRBD2	TRBV6-5	TGTGCCAGCAGGCGGGGACTAGCGAACCGCTACGAGCAGTACTTC	CASRRGLANRYEQYF
12	TRBJ2-7	once	NA	TRBV5-4	TGTGCCAGCAGCTTTACAGGGAACGAGCAGTACTTC	CASSFTGNEQYF
15	TRBJ2-5	NA	NA	TRBV9	TGTGCCAGCAGCCCTTTGGGGTACCCCCAAGAGACCCAGTACTTC	CASSPLGYPQETQYF
16	TRBJ1-5	NA	TRBD1	TRBV19	TGTGCCAGTAGTATTACGACAGGGGAGGGTTTTCGGCCCCAGCATTTT	CASSITTGEGFRPQHF
15	TRBJ1-4	once	NA	TRBV18	TGTGCCAGCTCACCACGGACGGTTGGAAATGAAAAACTGTTTTTT	CASSPRTVGNEKLFF
14	TRBJ1-5	few	NA	TRBV6-5	TGTGCCAGCAGCCCCGGGCCGGATAATCAGCCCCAGCATTTT	CASSPGPDNQPQHF
15	TRBJ1-2	NA	NA	TRBV7-3	TGTGCCAGCAGCCCCGGTGCACTCTATATCTATGGCTACACCTTC	CASSPGALYIYGYTF
14	TRBJ1-2	NA	NA	TRBV28	TGTGCCAGCAGCACTATCCTACAGAACTATGGCTACACCTTC	CASSTILQNYGYTF
15	TRBJ1-5	NA	NA	TRBV11-2	TGTGCCAGCAGCTTAGATACGGCCAGCAATCAGCCCCAGCATTTT	CASSLDTASNQPQHF
13	TRBJ1-2	NA	NA	TRBV6-5	TGTGCCAGCAGTTACGGGGGAGGGCTTGGCTACACCTTC	CASSYGGGLGYTF
12	TRBJ1-2	NA	NA	TRBV28	TGTGCCAGCAGACCTACTAACTATGGCTACACCTTC	CASRPTNYGYTF
12	TRBJ1-2	NA	NA	TRBV9	TGTGCCAGCAGCCCCGCGTTCTATGGCTACACCTTC	CASSPAFYGYTF
16	TRBJ2-7	NA	TRBD1	TRBV11-1	TGTGCCAGCAGCCTCAAATCCGGGACAGGCTCCTACGAGCAGTACTTC	CASSLKSGTGSYEQYF
18	TRBJ2-2	NA	TRBD2	TRBV5-4	TGTGCCAGCAGCTCTTTAACTAGCGGGAGAGCGTACACCGGGGAGCTGTTTTTT	CASSSLTSGRAYTGELFF
14	TRBJ1-3	NA	NA	TRBV30	TGTGCCTGGAGTGTTTGGGGAGCGGCTCACACCATATATTTT	CAWSVWGAAHTIYF
16	TRBJ1-6	NA	TRBD1	TRBV11-2	TGTGCCAGCAGCGTGACAGACAGGGTCTATAATTCACCCCTCCACTTT	CASSVTDRVYNSPLHF
14	TRBJ2-7	once	NA	TRBV27	TGTGCCAGCAGTTTCAACGGGGGCTTGCGTGAGCAGTACTTC	CASSFNGGLREQYF
16	TRBJ1-6	NA	TRBD1	TRBV6-5	TGTGCCAGCAGTTACTCGCGGACAGGTCATCAGTCACCCCTCCACTTT	CASSYSRTGHQSPLHF
15	TRBJ2-3	NA	TRBD2	TRBV27	TGTGCCAGCACCGCTAGCGGGAGGGCCAGGGATACGCAGTATTTT	CASTASGRARDTQYF
16	TRBJ2-1	NA	TRBD2	TRBV7-6	TGTGCCAGCAGCGGGGGGGTAGCGGGCTCCTACAATGAGCAGTTCTTC	CASSGGVAGSYNEQFF
15	TRBJ1-5	NA	NA	TRBV5-8	TGTGCCAGCAGCGGGGGGACACATAGCAATCAGCCCCAGCATTTT	CASSGGTHSNQPQHF
14	TRBJ1-5	NA	NA	TRBV19	TGTGCCAGTAGTATTTCTAACGGGGCAGTGGCTCAGCATTTT	CASSISNGAVAQHF
16	TRBJ2-2	NA	TRBD1	TRBV9	TGTGCCAGCAGCGAACCCGGGACAGGGAACACCGGGGAGCTGTTTTTT	CASSEPGTGNTGELFF
15	TRBJ2-5	NA	NA	TRBV5-1	TGCGCCAGCAGCTTGAATCCAAATGAGCAAGAGACCCAGTACTTC	CASSLNPNEQETQYF
15	TRBJ2-5	NA	TRBD2	TRBV7-8	TGTGCCGGCAGCTTAGGGAGCGGGGGTCAAGAGACCCAGTACTTC	CAGSLGSGGQETQYF
14	TRBJ2-2	NA	TRBD1	TRBV5-1	TGCGCCAGCAGCCCGGGACAGGGGGCCGGGGAGCTGTTTTTT	CASSPGQGAGELFF
15	TRBJ1-2	once	TRBD1	TRBV6-6	TGTGCCAGCAGTTACTCGTTCCAGGGGGACGATGGCTACACCTTC	CASSYSFQGDDGYTF
10	TRBJ1-2	NA	NA	TRBV28	TGTGCCAGCAGTGGGAATGGCTACACCTTC	CASSGNGYTF
18	TRBJ1-5	NA	TRBD1	TRBV19	TGTGCCAAAGCAATCCCGGGACAGGGAGGTGGTAGAGATCAGCCCCAGCATTTT	CAKAIPGQGGGRDQPQHF
13	TRBJ2-5	NA	NA	TRBV28	TGTGCCAGCAGTTTAATAGGGAGAGAGACCCAGTACTTC	CASSLIGRETQYF
14	TRBJ2-3	NA	TRBD2	TRBV19	TGTGCCAGTAGTATCAGCGGGGGCACAGATACGCAGTATTTT	CASSISGGTDTQYF
15	TRBJ1-4	NA	NA	TRBV30	TGTGCCTGGAGTGTAGGGGCTTCAACTAATGAAAAACTGTTTTTT	CAWSVGASTNEKLFF
15	TRBJ2-1	NA	TRBD2	TRBV7-3	TGTGCCAGCAGCTTTCGGACTAGCGGGAGAGGGGAGCAGTTCTTC	CASSFRTSGRGEQFF